This TCR beta chain is drawn from a study of beta chain features in type 1 diabetes. Expressed TCRB transcripts were sequenced because the entire RNA isolate underwent reverse transcription. Libraries were prepared by immunoSEQ multiplex PCR; TCRdb keeps only in-frame clonotypes and omits some of them. The sample records 810,000 or so clones, roughly a sixth being singletons. Study outcomes and limitations: Over-representation of high TCR-expressing cells was a possible consequence of cDNA sequencing. Across patients, naive, central memory and Treg TCRB repertoires exhibited apparently greater similarity than was observed across healthy donors. Among all four CD4+ subsets, Type 1 diabetes patients had TCRB CDR3s that were moderately but significantly shorter.

The CDR3 is 15 amino acids. Trimming took 0 bases from V and 3 from J; bases not matched to a gene: 3. Germline assignment: CDR1 SGHRS and CDR2 YFSETQ. Remarks on this clone: Its antigen is not known. Other nucleotide sequences in the sample specify the same CDR3.

Sequenced: naive CD4+ T cells from blood. The chain uses TRBV5-1 and TRBJ2-1; 7 bases align to TRBD2. The receptor was isolated from a woman aged 18 to 35 in good health. Here the CDR3 reads CASSLEAGNYNEQFF. In DNA, the CDR3 is TGCGCCAGCAGCTTGGAAGCGGGGAACTACAATGAGCAGTTCTTC.